This T cell receptor beta chain was observed in a study of CXCR3-negative and CXCR3-positive naive CD8 T cells. On this clonotype itself: Its antigen is still unknown.

TRB cDNA was prepared as libraries by UMI-labeled 5' RACE. TCRdb reanalyzed the 5' RACE reads and collapses them to one entry per CDR3 protein, without DNA. This table holds around 50,000 distinct CDR3 sequences. Overall study findings and caveats: Naive cells that were CXCR3-positive had more hydrophobic TRB CDR3s (compared with CXCR3-negative naive cells).

The source is a human donor in good health. Some clones in this sample may be carry-over from other donors' samples. What was sequenced was naive CXCR3- CD8+ T cells from blood. Documented subset: CD45RO-CCR7+CD27+CD95- naive CD8+ T cells lacking CXCR3 (TNR3-).

The CDR3 protein is CSVPRQGSYEQYF. The rearrangement uses TRBV29-1 and TRBJ2-7; with no DNA, the TCRdb D assignment of TRBD1 cannot be verified. CDR3 size: 13 residues. Germline V lookup: CDR1 SQVTM, CDR2 ANQGSEA.